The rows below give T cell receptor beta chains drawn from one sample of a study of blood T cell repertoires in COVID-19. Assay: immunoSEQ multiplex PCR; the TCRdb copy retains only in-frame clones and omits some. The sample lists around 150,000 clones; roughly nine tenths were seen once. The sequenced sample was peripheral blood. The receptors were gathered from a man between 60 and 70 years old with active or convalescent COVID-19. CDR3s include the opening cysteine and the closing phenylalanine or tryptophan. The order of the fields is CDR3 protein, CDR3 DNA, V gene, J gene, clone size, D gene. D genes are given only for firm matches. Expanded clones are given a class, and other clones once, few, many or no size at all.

CARSWTSGAHNEQFF	TGTGCCAGAAGTTGGACTAGCGGAGCTCACAATGAGCAGTTCTTC	TRBV5-3	TRBJ2-1	NA	TRBD2
CASSHRTGSLSNYEQYF	TGCGCCAGCAGCCATCGAACAGGGTCTCTCTCCAACTACGAGCAGTACTTC	TRBV4-1	TRBJ2-7	few	NA
CASSLGGSSGNEQFF	TGTGCCAGCAGCTTGGGAGGGAGCTCAGGCAATGAGCAGTTCTTC	TRBV5-4	TRBJ2-1	once	NA
CASSLAVSAQKLFF	TGCGCCAGCAGCTTGGCTGTCAGCGCCCAAAAACTGTTTTTT	TRBV5-1	TRBJ1-4	NA	NA
CASSVSTGLSGNTIYF	TGCGCCAGCAGTGTCTCGACAGGGTTGTCTGGAAACACCATATATTTT	TRBV10-2	TRBJ1-3	NA	TRBD1
CASRDRGEKLFF	TGTGCCAGCAGGGACAGGGGGGAAAAACTGTTTTTT	TRBV6-5	TRBJ1-4	once	TRBD1
CATSGPGLVRYSTDTQYF	TGTGCCACCAGCGGACCGGGACTAGTAAGGTATAGCACAGATACGCAGTATTTT	TRBV15	TRBJ2-3	NA	TRBD2
CASSLTSDGLYGYTF	TGTGCCAGCAGTTTGACCTCCGACGGACTCTATGGCTACACCTTC	TRBV6-5	TRBJ1-2	NA	NA
CASSLALADKGGAQYF	TGTGCCAGCAGCTTAGCGCTAGCGGACAAGGGGGGGGCCCAGTACTTC	TRBV11-2	TRBJ2-5	NA	NA
CASSQDGTGGLGNEQFF	TGTGCCAGCAGCCAAGATGGGACAGGGGGCCTAGGCAATGAGCAGTTCTTC	TRBV3-1/TRBV3-2	TRBJ2-1	NA	TRBD1
CASSLGLAGGGQETQYF	TGTGCCAGCAGCTTGGGGCTCGCAGGGGGAGGACAAGAGACCCAGTACTTC	TRBV5-8	TRBJ2-5	once	NA
CASSMLAGEGYEQYF	TGTGCCAGTAGTATGCTAGCGGGAGAGGGTTACGAGCAGTACTTC	TRBV19	TRBJ2-7	NA	TRBD2
CASSLMVAGRNGELFF	TGTGCCAGCAGCTTGATGGTAGCGGGACGTAACGGGGAGCTGTTTTTT	TRBV7-6	TRBJ2-2	NA	TRBD2
CASSLWGGNQPQHF	TGTGCCAGCAGTTTATGGGGGGGGAATCAGCCCCAGCATTTT	TRBV27	TRBJ1-5	NA	NA
CASSYGGQDTDTQYF	TGTGCCAGCAGTTACGGGGGACAGGACACAGATACGCAGTATTTT	TRBV6-5	TRBJ2-3	once	TRBD1
CASSFRGAEETQYF	TGTGCCAGCAGTTTCCGGGGGGCCGAAGAGACCCAGTACTTC	TRBV27	TRBJ2-5	NA	NA
CASSLDRSFLGGPNYGYTF	TGTGCCAGCAGCTTGGATAGGAGCTTTCTAGGGGGCCCAAACTATGGCTACACCTTC	TRBV5-5	TRBJ1-2	once	TRBD1
CAISELVTRDTQYF	TGTGCCATCAGTGAGTTAGTTACTAGAGATACGCAGTATTTT	TRBV10-3	TRBJ2-3	NA	NA
CASSQTGVYGNIQYF	TGTGCCAGCAGCCAGACAGGGGTATATGGAAACATTCAGTACTTC	TRBV7-8	TRBJ2-4	NA	TRBD1
CASSLGHLGDEKLFF	TGTGCCAGCAGCTTAGGACATCTCGGGGATGAAAAACTGTTTTTT	TRBV7-9	TRBJ1-4	NA	NA
CASTRGLMNTEAFF	TGTGCCAGCACTAGGGGGCTTATGAACACTGAAGCTTTCTTT	TRBV6-5	TRBJ1-1	NA	TRBD1
CASSVVESGYTF	TGTGCCAGCAGCGTAGTGGAGAGCGGCTACACCTTC	TRBV9	TRBJ1-2	NA	NA
CASSQDLTGSSPLHF	TGTGCCAGCAGCCAAGATCTGACGGGGAGTTCACCCCTCCACTTT	TRBV3-1/TRBV3-2	TRBJ1-6	NA	NA
CASSQDGQFYEQYF	TGTGCCAGCAGCCAAGACGGACAGTTCTACGAGCAGTACTTC	TRBV4-2	TRBJ2-7	NA	NA